These T cell receptor beta chains were read from a single sample in a study of low-dose radiotherapy and immunotherapy resistance in tumors. MiXCR was run by TCRdb on the reads, yielding one entry per CDR3 protein. The sample yields more than 30,000 distinct CDR3 sequences, about half seen once. The sample here was PBMCs, taken after low-dose radiotherapy plus immunotherapy. Receptor source: a male donor with gallbladder cancer. CDR3s include the opening cysteine and the closing phenylalanine or tryptophan. D genes are given only for firm matches. Clone size, where shown, is once, few, many, or a class for clones that have expanded.

v_call	clone_size	d_call	j_call	cdr3_aa	cdr3_nt
TRBV28	medium-sized	.	TRBJ1-1	CASSFPRSFF	TGTGCCAGCAGTTTTCCCAGGTCTTTCTTT
TRBV7-3	many	TRBD2	TRBJ2-7	CASSIGTSGSYEQYF	TGTGCCAGCAGCATCGGGACTAGCGGCTCCTACGAGCAGTACTTC
TRBV5-1	medium-sized	.	TRBJ2-2	CASSLPGTGELFF	TGCGCCAGCAGCTTGCCGGGGACCGGGGAGCTGTTTTTT
TRBV20-1	many	.	TRBJ1-5	CSARDRAGDQPQHF	TGCAGTGCTAGGGATCGGGCAGGGGATCAGCCCCAGCATTTT
TRBV7-9	many	TRBD1	TRBJ2-1	CASSATGTGGLNEQFF	TGTGCCAGCAGCGCCACCGGGACAGGGGGCCTCAATGAGCAGTTCTTC
TRBV7-9	.	.	TRBJ2-1	CASSNLGAGPNSYNEQFF	TGTGCCAGCAGCAACCTCGGGGCAGGCCCGAACTCCTACAATGAGCAGTTCTTC
TRBV29-1	.	.	TRBJ2-1	CSVGLFTGSSYNEQFF	TGCAGCGTTGGGCTTTTTACGGGAAGCTCCTACAATGAGCAGTTCTTC
TRBV7-2	many	TRBD1	TRBJ2-2	CASSLKRTGRNTGELFF	TGTGCCAGCAGCCTTAAAAGGACAGGGAGGAACACCGGGGAGCTGTTTTTT
TRBV27	once	.	TRBJ2-1	CASSLWGAGSRGEQFF	TGTGCCAGCAGTTTATGGGGAGCGGGTAGCCGGGGTGAGCAGTTCTTC
TRBV7-9	few	.	TRBJ1-5	CASSLLENQPQHF	TGTGCCAGCAGCTTATTGGAAAATCAGCCCCAGCATTTT
TRBV5-6	medium-sized	TRBD2	TRBJ2-5	CASSLASSGRGETQYF	TGTGCCAGCAGCTTGGCCTCTAGCGGGAGGGGAGAGACCCAGTACTTC
TRBV7-9	many	.	TRBJ2-6	CASSLRRAKGANVLTF	TGTGCCAGCAGCTTAAGAAGGGCTAAAGGGGCCAACGTCCTGACTTTC
TRBV6-8	.	.	TRBJ1-5	CASSTSHQPQHF	TGTGCCAGCAGCACCAGCCATCAGCCCCAGCATTTT
TRBV20-1	.	.	TRBJ1-1	CGSRGATIYTEAFF	TGCGGTTCGCGGGGGGCAACGATTTACACTGAAGCTTTCTTT
TRBV6-8	.	.	TRBJ2-1	CASSFGGSLDNEQFF	TGTGCCAGCAGTTTTGGGGGGAGCCTTGACAATGAGCAGTTCTTC
TRBV9	.	TRBD2	TRBJ2-7	CASSDGTRRVEQYF	TGTGCCAGCAGCGACGGGACTAGAAGGGTCGAGCAGTACTTC
TRBV30	.	.	TRBJ2-1	CAWSHPPGSQFF	TGTGCCTGGAGTCACCCACCAGGCTCGCAGTTCTTC
TRBV7-9	few	.	TRBJ1-4	CASSFRGNNEKLFF	TGTGCCAGCAGCTTCCGGGGGAATAATGAAAAACTGTTTTTT
TRBV28	.	.	TRBJ1-1	CASIAPGQTKNTEAFF	TGTGCCAGCATCGCCCCAGGGCAGACTAAGAACACTGAAGCTTTCTTT
TRBV28	.	.	TRBJ2-3	CVSKRRAQDTQYF	TGTGTCAGCAAACGGAGGGCTCAAGATACGCAGTATTTT
TRBV19	many	.	TRBJ2-1	CASSIEGSSYNEQFF	TGTGCCAGTAGTATCGAGGGGAGCTCCTACAATGAGCAGTTCTTC
TRBV28	.	TRBD1	TRBJ2-3	CASTRQGPDTQYF	TGTGCCAGCACCCGACAGGGCCCGGATACGCAGTATTTT
TRBV7-3	medium-sized	TRBD2	TRBJ2-1	CASSLIGVAGSSYNEQFF	TGTGCCAGCAGCTTAATTGGGGTAGCGGGAAGTTCCTACAATGAGCAGTTCTTC
TRBV29-1	once	.	TRBJ1-1	CSARDGAEAFF	TGCAGCGCCCGGGACGGAGCTGAAGCTTTCTTT
TRBV9	.	TRBD1	TRBJ2-1	CASSVGGRGQGPNNEQFF	TGTGCCAGCAGCGTAGGAGGAAGGGGACAGGGGCCTAACAATGAGCAGTTCTTC
TRBV7-9	.	TRBD1	TRBJ2-7	CASSLTGQGSYEQYF	TGTGCCAGCAGCTTAACCGGACAGGGATCCTACGAGCAGTACTTC
TRBV5-6	.	.	TRBJ2-6	CASSLYEANVLTF	TGTGCCAGCAGCTTGTACGAGGCCAACGTCCTGACTTTC
TRBV6-1	.	.	TRBJ2-1	CASSDFNEQFF	TGTGCCAGCAGTGATTTCAATGAGCAGTTCTTC
TRBV6-8	few	TRBD1	TRBJ1-1	CASSHRIQGATEAFF	TGTGCCAGCAGCCACCGGATACAGGGGGCCACTGAAGCTTTCTTT
TRBV6-6	many	TRBD1	TRBJ2-3	CASRDPGGPTSTDTQYF	TGTGCCAGCAGGGACCCAGGGGGTCCAACTAGCACAGATACGCAGTATTTT
TRBV2	once	.	TRBJ2-1	CASVQGLARLGSYNEQFF	TGTGCCAGCGTACAGGGGCTAGCGAGGCTCGGGTCCTACAATGAGCAGTTCTTC
TRBV28	.	TRBD2	TRBJ2-1	CASSHDGTSGISYNEQFF	TGTGCCAGCAGTCATGATGGGACTAGCGGGATCTCCTACAATGAGCAGTTCTTC
TRBV5-4	medium-sized	.	TRBJ2-1	CASSAGSSYNEQFF	TGTGCCAGCAGCGCTGGAAGCTCCTACAATGAGCAGTTCTTC
TRBV7-2	.	TRBD1	TRBJ1-1	CASSFDRARTEAFF	TGTGCCAGCAGCTTCGACAGGGCCCGTACTGAAGCTTTCTTT
TRBV6-2/TRBV6-3	.	.	TRBJ1-5	CASSYSGLGQNSNQPQHF	TGTGCCAGCAGTTATAGCGGACTAGGACAGAATAGCAATCAGCCCCAGCATTTT
TRBV5-5	few	TRBD2	TRBJ2-3	CASSLYTSGTSTDTQYF	TGTGCCAGCAGCTTGTATACTAGCGGAACTAGCACAGATACGCAGTATTTT
TRBV27	many	.	TRBJ1-1	CASSADPGIAFF	TGTGCCAGCAGTGCGGACCCCGGCATAGCTTTCTTT
TRBV2	.	.	TRBJ2-1	CASSEITGYYNEQFF	TGTGCCAGCAGTGAAATTACAGGGTACTACAATGAGCAGTTCTTC
TRBV28	.	.	TRBJ2-3	CASSRTADTQYF	TGTGCCAGCAGCAGGACTGCAGATACGCAGTATTTT
TRBV29-1	.	TRBD2	TRBJ2-1	CSVGRTSGVQGEQFF	TGCAGCGTTGGGAGGACTAGCGGGGTTCAAGGTGAGCAGTTCTTC
TRBV7-2	medium-sized	.	TRBJ2-7	CASGYYEQYF	TGTGCCAGCGGCTACTACGAGCAGTACTTC
TRBV10-3	medium-sized	TRBD1	TRBJ1-2	CATAPGQGYYGYTF	TGTGCCACTGCCCCGGGACAGGGGTACTATGGCTACACCTTC
TRBV28	medium-sized	TRBD2	TRBJ2-6	CASSLAAGANVLTF	TGTGCCAGCAGTCTAGCGGCTGGGGCCAACGTCCTGACTTTC
TRBV4-1	many	.	TRBJ2-5	CASRKDYEETQYF	TGCGCCAGCAGGAAGGACTACGAAGAGACCCAGTACTTC
TRBV5-5	.	.	TRBJ2-7	CASSLSPGGYEQYF	TGTGCCAGCAGCTTGTCCCCCGGGGGCTACGAGCAGTACTTC
TRBV7-2	many	.	TRBJ2-5	CASSQFGTREWETQYF	TGTGCCAGCAGCCAGTTTGGGACCAGGGAGTGGGAGACCCAGTACTTC
TRBV7-9	.	.	TRBJ1-1	CASSTGWEEAFF	TGTGCCAGCAGCACAGGGTGGGAAGAAGCTTTCTTT
TRBV20-1	.	.	TRBJ2-2	CSASLTINTGELFF	TGCAGTGCTTCACTTACAATTAACACCGGGGAGCTGTTTTTT
TRBV29-1	.	.	TRBJ1-1	CSVSRTYEDTEAFF	TGCAGCGTTTCTCGGACCTACGAGGACACTGAAGCTTTCTTT
TRBV24-1	few	TRBD1	TRBJ2-7	CATSDSGQFPYEQYF	TGTGCCACCAGTGATTCGGGACAGTTTCCCTACGAGCAGTACTTC
TRBV6-2/TRBV6-3	.	.	TRBJ1-2	CASSYTGGGGYTF	TGTGCCAGCAGTTACACGGGGGGGGGTGGCTACACCTTC
TRBV19	many	TRBD1	TRBJ2-5	CASSMAVSTGVGETQYF	TGTGCCAGTAGTATGGCGGTGTCTACAGGGGTTGGGGAGACCCAGTACTTC
TRBV20-1	many	.	TRBJ2-1	CSARDQQPNNEQFF	TGCAGTGCTAGAGATCAACAACCTAACAATGAGCAGTTCTTC
TRBV12-3/TRBV12-4	many	.	TRBJ2-1	CASSFGSMNEQFF	TGTGCCAGCAGTTTTGGTAGTATGAATGAGCAGTTCTTC
TRBV7-2	.	TRBD1	TRBJ2-7	CASSRQGASEQYF	TGTGCCAGCAGCCGACAGGGGGCGTCCGAGCAGTACTTC
TRBV6-5	.	.	TRBJ1-5	CASGGWASNQPQHF	TGTGCCAGCGGGGGGTGGGCTAGCAATCAGCCCCAGCATTTT